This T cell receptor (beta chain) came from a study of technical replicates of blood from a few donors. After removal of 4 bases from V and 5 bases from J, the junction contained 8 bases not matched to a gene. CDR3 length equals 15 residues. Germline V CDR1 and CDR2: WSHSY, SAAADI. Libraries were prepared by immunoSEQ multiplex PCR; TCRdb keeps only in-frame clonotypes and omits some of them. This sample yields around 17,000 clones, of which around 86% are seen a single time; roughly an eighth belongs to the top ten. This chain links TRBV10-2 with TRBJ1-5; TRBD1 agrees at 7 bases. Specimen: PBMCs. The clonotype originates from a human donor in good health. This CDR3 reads CASSGAPDRDQPQHF. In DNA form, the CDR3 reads TGCGCCAGCAGTGGAGCCCCCGACAGGGATCAGCCCCAGCATTTT.